These T cell receptor beta chains were read from a single sample in a study of OX40 agonist ivuxolimab in advanced cancers. TCRdb's table, derived via immunoSEQ multiplex PCR, lists solely in-frame clones and lacks some. The table shows 30,000 or so clones, with roughly three quarters occurring only once. Sequenced here: CD4+ or CD8+ T cells sorted from blood, sampled in a trial of the OX40 agonist ivuxolimab. Source of these receptors: an adult with an advanced solid tumor such as melanoma, head and neck, liver or kidney cancer. Both conserved end residues are part of each CDR3. A D gene is named only where the DNA matches it firmly. Size is stated for part of the rows, as once, few or many counts, or as a class when the clone is expanded.

clone_size d_call j_call v_call cdr3_length cdr3_nt cdr3_aa
. . TRBJ1-5 TRBV15 13 TGTGCCACCAGCGGTCATAGCAATCAGCCCCAGCATTTT CATSGHSNQPQHF
. . TRBJ2-1 TRBV11-2 14 TGTGCCAGCAGCTCGGGATCGGGCTACAATGAGCAGTTCTTC CASSSGSGYNEQFF
. . TRBJ2-2 TRBV7-3 13 TGTGCCAGCAGCTTTGGCCTCACCGGGGAGCTGTTTTTT CASSFGLTGELFF
. . TRBJ2-7 TRBV19 15 TGTGCCAGTAGTATTAAAACAGGCCATTCCTACGAGCAGTACTTC CASSIKTGHSYEQYF
few . TRBJ1-2 TRBV18 14 TGTGCCAGCTCACCACCGAGCAGGGGTCATGGCTACACCTTC CASSPPSRGHGYTF
few TRBD2 TRBJ2-2 TRBV19 15 TGTGCCAGTACCTCTAGCGGGAGTTTCGCCGGGGAGCTGTTTTTT CASTSSGSFAGELFF
. TRBD2 TRBJ2-7 TRBV2 13 TGTGCCAGCAGGTGGGGGAGGGGTTACGAGCAGTACTTC CASRWGRGYEQYF
. . TRBJ2-1 TRBV2 15 TGTGCCAGCAGGCAACTTGCCTTGGGCTACAATGAGCAGTTCTTC CASRQLALGYNEQFF
. . TRBJ1-2 TRBV7-9 14 TGTGCCAGCAGCTTCCGCGACATGGGCTATGGCTACACCTTC CASSFRDMGYGYTF
. . TRBJ1-5 TRBV19 13 TGTGCCAGTAGTATAGGGGGGAATCAGCCCCAGCATTTT CASSIGGNQPQHF
. TRBD2 TRBJ2-1 TRBV5-1 14 TGCGCCAGCAGCTTGACTAGCGGCTACAATGAGCAGTTCTTC CASSLTSGYNEQFF
. . TRBJ2-7 TRBV12-5 13 TGTGCTAGTGGTTCGAGCGGCGCCTACGAGCAGTACTTC CASGSSGAYEQYF
few . TRBJ2-6 TRBV28 19 TGTGCCAGCTCATCCCAGTGGTCCCAGTGGTGGGCTGGGGCCAACGTCCTGACTTTC CASSSQWSQWWAGANVLTF
. . TRBJ1-2 TRBV5-1 12 TGCGCCAGCAGGGAAACAGGGAATGGCTACACCTTC CASRETGNGYTF
. . TRBJ2-2 TRBV5-1 15 TGCGCCAGCAGCTTGTATAACCCGGGGACCGGGGAGCTGTTTTTT CASSLYNPGTGELFF
. . TRBJ2-7 TRBV28 14 TGTGCCAGCAGTCCCGGGACGTACTCCTACGAGCAGTACTTC CASSPGTYSYEQYF
. TRBD2 TRBJ2-1 TRBV30 15 TGTGCCTGGAGGGCTGGACTAGCGGCCTACAATGAGCAGTTCTTC CAWRAGLAAYNEQFF
few TRBD2 TRBJ2-1 TRBV5-4 17 TGTGCCAGCAGCTCAACTGGGACTAGCGGCCCATACAATGAGCAGTTCTTC CASSSTGTSGPYNEQFF
. TRBD2 TRBJ2-1 TRBV5-5 15 TGTGCCAGCAGCCCTAGGGCGGGGGGCCTCGATGAGCAGTTCTTC CASSPRAGGLDEQFF
. . TRBJ2-6 TRBV5-1 17 TGCGCCAGCAGCTTGAATGTTCTTAGTACTGGGGCCAACGTCCTGACTTTC CASSLNVLSTGANVLTF
. . TRBJ2-4 TRBV6-5 14 TGTGCCAGCAGCTGGACTACCACAAAAAACATTCAGTACTTC CASSWTTTKNIQYF
. . TRBJ2-1 TRBV4-1 16 TGCGCCAGCAGCCAAGACGGGCTAGCGAATTACAATGAGCAGTTCTTC CASSQDGLANYNEQFF
once . TRBJ2-2 TRBV29-1 12 TGCAGCGCCAACTCGGGGATCGGGGAGCTGTTTTTT CSANSGIGELFF
. TRBD2 TRBJ2-3 TRBV5-1 14 TGCGCCAGCAGCCTGGGACTAGCGGGGAATACGCAGTATTTT CASSLGLAGNTQYF
. . TRBJ1-1 TRBV30 15 TGTGCCTGGAGAAATCGGGGAGGATGGAACACTGAAGCTTTCTTT CAWRNRGGWNTEAFF
. . TRBJ2-5 TRBV11-2 15 TGTGCCAGCAGCTCCGGACACCGGTACCAAGAGACCCAGTACTTC CASSSGHRYQETQYF
. . TRBJ1-3 TRBV14 12 TGTGCCAGCAAGTTCTCTGGAAACACCATATATTTT CASKFSGNTIYF
. TRBD2 TRBJ2-7 TRBV28 12 TGTGCCAGCAGTTTAGGGGAGGGGGAGCAGTACTTC CASSLGEGEQYF
. . TRBJ2-5 TRBV14 10 TGTGCCAGCAGCCAAGAGACCCAGTACTTC CASSQETQYF
. TRBD1 TRBJ1-2 TRBV7-9 16 TGTGCCAGCAGCTTAGGAGGGGGCCGACAGGGCTATGGCTACACCTTC CASSLGGGRQGYGYTF
few . TRBJ2-5 TRBV5-5 14 TGTGCCAGCAGCTTAGGGTTGATCGAAGAGACCCAGTACTTC CASSLGLIEETQYF
. . TRBJ1-1 TRBV7-2 15 TGTGCCAGCAGCTTAGGGGGAAGGAGATACACTGAAGCTTTCTTT CASSLGGRRYTEAFF
. . TRBJ1-2 TRBV7-8 15 TGTGCCAGCAGCTTAGATACCCTGGAAGTGGGAGGCTACACCTTC CASSLDTLEVGGYTF
few . TRBJ2-3 TRBV6-1 16 TGTGCCAGCAGTGAAGTAGGCCTGCGGAGTTCGGATACGCAGTATTTT CASSEVGLRSSDTQYF
. TRBD2 TRBJ2-5 TRBV5-4 16 TGTGCCAGCAGCTTGAAAGGTAGCGGGAGGGCCGAGACCCAGTACTTC CASSLKGSGRAETQYF
. . TRBJ2-5 TRBV6-5 13 TGTGCCAGCACCCCTCCGGGGCGAGAGACCCAGTACTTC CASTPPGRETQYF
. . TRBJ1-2 TRBV7-3 13 TGTGCCAGCAGCTTCTCTGGGACCGGGGGCTACACCTTC CASSFSGTGGYTF
few . TRBJ2-3 TRBV15 13 TGTGCCACCAGCAGCGACCCGAAAGATACGCAGTATTTT CATSSDPKDTQYF
. . TRBJ2-3 TRBV7-6 13 TGTGCCAGCAGCTTAGAAGGCACAGATACGCAGTATTTT CASSLEGTDTQYF
. . TRBJ1-5 TRBV28 15 TGTGCCAGCAGTTGGGTCGGGGGGGCAAATCAGCCCCAGCATTTT CASSWVGGANQPQHF
. . TRBJ2-7 TRBV20-1 11 TGCAGTGCCAAGACAGGCCCTGAGCAGTACTTC CSAKTGPEQYF
. . TRBJ1-1 TRBV5-1 16 TGCGCCAGCAGCTTCAACAGGTGGGGGCTAGGGACTGAAGCTTTCTTT CASSFNRWGLGTEAFF
. . TRBJ1-4 TRBV15 12 TGTGCCACCAGCAGAATATCTGAAAAACTGTTTTTT CATSRISEKLFF
. . TRBJ1-2 TRBV29-1 14 TGCAGCGTTGGGGACCTGGGCTTAAGCTATGGCTACACCTTC CSVGDLGLSYGYTF
. . TRBJ1-6 TRBV15 14 TGTGCCACCTCCGGGGGGCCCCCCAATGAACCCCTCCACTTT CATSGGPPNEPLHF
few TRBD2 TRBJ2-5 TRBV7-2 16 TGTGCCAGCAGTGGTTTCAAGCGGGGGGGGAGCGAGACCCAGTACTTC CASSGFKRGGSETQYF
. . TRBJ2-7 TRBV5-4 14 TGTGCCAGCAGCCACGAAATACCCCTCGGCGAGCAGTACTTC CASSHEIPLGEQYF
. . TRBJ1-1 TRBV6-1 13 TGTGCCAGCAGCAATATTATGAACACTGAAGCTTTCTTT CASSNIMNTEAFF
medium-sized TRBD1 TRBJ1-1 TRBV6-6 16 TGTGCCAGCAGCCTCGGGGGACAGGGGTTGAACACTGAAGCTTTCTTT CASSLGGQGLNTEAFF
. . TRBJ1-5 TRBV6-6 13 TGTGCCAGCAGGGATACAGTCAATCAGCCCCAGCATTTT CASRDTVNQPQHF
. . TRBJ2-7 TRBV5-2 15 TGCGCCAGCAGCCAAGGGACAGACGGGATCTACGAGCAGTACTTC CASSQGTDGIYEQYF
. TRBD1 TRBJ2-1 TRBV5-1 14 TGCGCCAGCCGTGGGACAGGGACGAACAATGAGCAGTTCTTC CASRGTGTNNEQFF
. . TRBJ2-3 TRBV2 14 TGTGCCAGCTGCCGGGACGGAAGCACAGATACGCAGTATTTT CASCRDGSTDTQYF
. . TRBJ1-2 TRBV18 15 TGTGCCAGCTCACCCGACTTGGTGGGGGTCAATGGCTACACCTTC CASSPDLVGVNGYTF
. . TRBJ1-1 TRBV6-1 15 TGTGCCAGCAGTGAGACCAGGGCCCTAATTACTGAAGCTTTCTTT CASSETRALITEAFF
. TRBD1 TRBJ2-7 TRBV11-3 15 TGTGCCAGCAGCCCCGGGACAGACGGCCCCTACGAGCAGTACTTC CASSPGTDGPYEQYF
. . TRBJ1-1 TRBV7-9 13 TGTGCCAGCAGCGCGTTCATGAACACTGAAGCTTTCTTT CASSAFMNTEAFF
. . TRBJ1-1 TRBV11-2 13 TGTGCCAGCAGCTTAGGAGGTCGGAGTGAAGCTTTCTTT CASSLGGRSEAFF
few . TRBJ1-2 TRBV28 15 TGTGCCAGCAGTTTGGGAGGGGCGATTTCTCATGGCTACACCTTC CASSLGGAISHGYTF